The 6 T cell receptor beta chains given below trace back to one sample, sequenced in a study of T-cell memory formation after mild COVID-19. TCRdb re-derived calls from the 5' RACE reads in MiXCR, one entry per CDR3 protein. The sample yields hundreds of thousands of distinct CDR3 sequences, around a quarter seen once. The material sequenced was PBMCs or a T cell subset sorted from them (not recorded which). These receptors all stem from an adult woman who had mild COVID-19 (a few samples of this study predate the infection). Cell type and time point are not known.

The genes are TRBV6-6 and TRBJ1-2, with TRBD1 as a possible D gene (5 bases). The CDR3 length is 13 residues. The germline V and J ends were trimmed by 6 bases and 5 bases, with 13 bases remaining between them. Germline V gene sequence: CDR1 MNHNY, CDR2 SVGAGI (reference sequence). CDR3 residues: CASSPGPRYGYTF. The DNA of the CDR3 is TGTGCCAGCAGCCCAGGGCCAAGGTATGGCTACACCTTC.

The chain has TRBV11-2 and TRBJ2-7; D not certain. V lost 2 bases to trimming and J lost 0 bases, with 11 bases between them. CDR3 length equals 15 residues. The germline CDR1 and CDR2 sequences are SGHAT and FQNNGV. As DNA, the CDR3 is TGTGCCAGCAGCTTATTAACCATCCCCTCCTACGAGCAGTACTTC. Translated, it gives CASSLLTIPSYEQYF.

This chain links TRBV7-9 with TRBJ1-2, with 9 bases fitting TRBD1. From germline, CDR1 is SEHNR and CDR2 FQNEAQ (reference sequence). J gave up 4 bases and V 2 bases, and 17 bases lay outside the gene matches. The CDR3 is made up of 19 amino acids. The CDR3, as DNA: TGTGCCAGCAGCTTACTGTTCCTGGGGGGGACAGGGCGAGGCTATGGCTACACCTTC. Amino acid sequence: CASSLLFLGGTGRGYGYTF.

The J gene is TRBJ2-4, the V gene TRBV4-2; 7 nucleotides agree with TRBD2. Germline V gives CDR1 LGHNA, CDR2 YNFKEQ. The CDR3 length is 19 residues. Losses at the gene ends were 1 base for V and 0 bases for J; bases not matched to a gene: 12. This CDR3 reads CASSQGASLAGQAKNIQYF. CDR3 sequence (DNA): TGTGCCAGCAGCCAAGGGGCGTCCTTAGCGGGCCAAGCCAAAAACATTCAGTACTTC.

The chain recombines TRBV6-5 with TRBJ2-7; TRBD1 matches 7 bases. This CDR3 contains 13 residues. The V segment lost 5 bases and the J segment 4 bases; nucleotides outside the gene matches: 5. Germline V gene data show CDR1 as MNHEY and CDR2 as SVGAGI. The CDR3 DNA reads as TGTGCCAGCAGTGCCGGGACAGCTTACGAGCAGTACTTC. Translated: CASSAGTAYEQYF.

This chain uses TRBV7-9 with TRBJ2-5; 10 bases agree with TRBD2. Germline V lookup: CDR1 SEHNR, CDR2 FQNEAQ (reference sequence). The CDR3 runs to 18 residues. With V trimmed by 2 bases and J by 2 bases, 11 bases remained unmatched. CDR3 in amino acids: CASSLSPSGGDPQETQYF. The CDR3 region has the DNA TGTGCCAGCAGCTTAAGTCCCAGCGGGGGGGACCCTCAAGAGACCCAGTACTTC.